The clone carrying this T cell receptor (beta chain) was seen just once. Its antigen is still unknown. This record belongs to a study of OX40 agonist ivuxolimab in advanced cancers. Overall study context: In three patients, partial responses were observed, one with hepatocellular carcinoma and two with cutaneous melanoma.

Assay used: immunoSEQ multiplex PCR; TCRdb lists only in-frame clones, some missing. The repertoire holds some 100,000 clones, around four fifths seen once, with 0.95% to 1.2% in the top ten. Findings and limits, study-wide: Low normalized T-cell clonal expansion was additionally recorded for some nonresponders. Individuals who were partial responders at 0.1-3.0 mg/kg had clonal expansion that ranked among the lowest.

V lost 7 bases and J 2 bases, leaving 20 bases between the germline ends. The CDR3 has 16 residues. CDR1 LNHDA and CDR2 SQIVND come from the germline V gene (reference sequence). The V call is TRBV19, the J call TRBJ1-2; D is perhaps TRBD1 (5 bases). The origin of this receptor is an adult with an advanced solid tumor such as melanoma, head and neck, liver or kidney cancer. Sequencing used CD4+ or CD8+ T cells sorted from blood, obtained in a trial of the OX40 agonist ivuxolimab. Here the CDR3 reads CASTPMGSGQNYGYTF. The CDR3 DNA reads TGTGCCAGTACCCCAATGGGGTCAGGACAAAACTATGGCTACACCTTC.